This TCR beta chain was identified during a study of shared clonotypes between healthy human individuals. There were no recent acute infections or vaccinations among the donors, who were healthy HIV-negative adults. Each subset's genomic DNA was shared equally among a number of immunoSEQ plates. Source study methods: In the immunoSEQ data, sequences were junction-only and lacked quality scores, so filtering differed. The assay was immunoSEQ multiplex PCR, and TCRdb's table has in-frame clones only and misses some. V, J and clone size are taken as reported in that table, and D and trimming were inferred from the DNA itself. The data hold approximately 1,500,000 clones, with about 98% observed a single time. Germline lookup yields CDR1 SEHNR and CDR2 FQNEAQ (reference sequence). V lost 5 bases, J lost 0 bases, and 10 bases lay in between. The CDR3 is 14 residues long.

The rearrangement links TRBV7-9 to TRBJ2-5; D unclear. The material sequenced was naive CD4+ T cells sorted from blood. The subset denotes: CD45RA+ positively selected. The sequence came from a man aged 25-45 years in good health. CDR3 loop: CASSQGSYQETQYF. The CDR3 DNA sequence: TGTGCCAGCAGCCAAGGGTCGTACCAAGAGACCCAGTACTTC. The full variable domain, rest sourced from reference TRBV7-9 and TRBJ2-5, is DTGVSQNPRHKITKRGQNVTFRCDPISEHNRLYWYRQTLGQGPEFLTYFQNEAQLEKSRLLSDRFSAERPKGSFSTLEIQRTEQGDSAMYLCASSQGSYQETQYFGPGTRLLVL.